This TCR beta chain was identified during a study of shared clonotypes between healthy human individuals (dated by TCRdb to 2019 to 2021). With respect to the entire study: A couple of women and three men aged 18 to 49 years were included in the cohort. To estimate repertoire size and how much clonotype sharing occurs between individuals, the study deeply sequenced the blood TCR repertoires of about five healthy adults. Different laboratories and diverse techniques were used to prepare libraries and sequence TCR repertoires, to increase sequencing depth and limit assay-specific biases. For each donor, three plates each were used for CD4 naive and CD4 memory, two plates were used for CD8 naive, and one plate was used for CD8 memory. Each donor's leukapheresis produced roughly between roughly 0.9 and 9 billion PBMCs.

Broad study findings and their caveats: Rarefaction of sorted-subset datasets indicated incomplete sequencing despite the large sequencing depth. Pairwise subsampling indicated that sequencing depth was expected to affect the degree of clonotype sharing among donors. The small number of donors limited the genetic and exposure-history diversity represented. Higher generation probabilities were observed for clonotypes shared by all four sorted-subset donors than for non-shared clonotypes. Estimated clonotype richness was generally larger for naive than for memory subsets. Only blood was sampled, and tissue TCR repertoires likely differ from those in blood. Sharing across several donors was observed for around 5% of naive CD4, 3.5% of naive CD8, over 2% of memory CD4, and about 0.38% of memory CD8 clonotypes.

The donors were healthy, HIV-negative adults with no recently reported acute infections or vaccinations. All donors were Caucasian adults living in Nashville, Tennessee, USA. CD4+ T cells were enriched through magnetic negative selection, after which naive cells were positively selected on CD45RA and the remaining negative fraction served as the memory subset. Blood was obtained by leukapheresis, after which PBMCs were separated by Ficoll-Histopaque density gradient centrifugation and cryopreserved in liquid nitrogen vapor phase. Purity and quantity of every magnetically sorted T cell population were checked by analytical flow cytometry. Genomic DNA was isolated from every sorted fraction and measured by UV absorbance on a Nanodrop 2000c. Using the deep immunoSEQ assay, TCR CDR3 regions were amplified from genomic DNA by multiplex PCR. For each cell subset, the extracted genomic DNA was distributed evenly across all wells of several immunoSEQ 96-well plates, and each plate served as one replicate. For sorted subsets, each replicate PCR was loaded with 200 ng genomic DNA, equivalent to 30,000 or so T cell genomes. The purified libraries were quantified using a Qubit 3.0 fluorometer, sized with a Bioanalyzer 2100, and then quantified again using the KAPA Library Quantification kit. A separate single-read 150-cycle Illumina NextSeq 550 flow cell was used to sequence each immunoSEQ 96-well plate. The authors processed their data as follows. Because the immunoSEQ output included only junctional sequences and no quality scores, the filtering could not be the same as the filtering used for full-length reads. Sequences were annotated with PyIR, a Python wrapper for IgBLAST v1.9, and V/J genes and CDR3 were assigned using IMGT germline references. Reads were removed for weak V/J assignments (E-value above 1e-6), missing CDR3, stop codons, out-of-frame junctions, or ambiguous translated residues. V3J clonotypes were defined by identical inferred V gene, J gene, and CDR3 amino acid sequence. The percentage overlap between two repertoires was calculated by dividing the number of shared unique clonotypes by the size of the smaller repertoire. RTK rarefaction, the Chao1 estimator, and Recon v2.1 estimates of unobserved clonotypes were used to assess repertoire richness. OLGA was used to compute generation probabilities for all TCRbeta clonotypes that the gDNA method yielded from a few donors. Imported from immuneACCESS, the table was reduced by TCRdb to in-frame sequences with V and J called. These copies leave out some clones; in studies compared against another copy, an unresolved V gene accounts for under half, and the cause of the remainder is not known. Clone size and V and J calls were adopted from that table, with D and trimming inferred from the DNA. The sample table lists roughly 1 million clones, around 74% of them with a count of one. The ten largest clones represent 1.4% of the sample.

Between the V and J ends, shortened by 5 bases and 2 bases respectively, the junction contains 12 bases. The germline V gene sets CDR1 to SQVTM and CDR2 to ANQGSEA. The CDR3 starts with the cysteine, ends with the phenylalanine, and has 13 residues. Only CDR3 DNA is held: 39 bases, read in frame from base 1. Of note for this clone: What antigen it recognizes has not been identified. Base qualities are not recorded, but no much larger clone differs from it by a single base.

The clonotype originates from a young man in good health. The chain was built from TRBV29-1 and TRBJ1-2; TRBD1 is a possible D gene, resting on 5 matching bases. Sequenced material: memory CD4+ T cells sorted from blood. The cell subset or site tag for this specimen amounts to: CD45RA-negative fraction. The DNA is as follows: TGCAGCGTTCTAGGACAACGAAACTATGGCTACACCTTC. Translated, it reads CSVLGQRNYGYTF. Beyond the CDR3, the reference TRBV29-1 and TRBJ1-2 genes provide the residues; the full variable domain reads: SAVISQKPSRDICQRGTSLTIQCQVDSQVTMMFWYRQQPGQSLTLIATANQGSEATYESGFVIDKFPISRPNLTFSTLTVSNMSPEDSSIYLCSVLGQRNYGYTFGSGTRLTVV.